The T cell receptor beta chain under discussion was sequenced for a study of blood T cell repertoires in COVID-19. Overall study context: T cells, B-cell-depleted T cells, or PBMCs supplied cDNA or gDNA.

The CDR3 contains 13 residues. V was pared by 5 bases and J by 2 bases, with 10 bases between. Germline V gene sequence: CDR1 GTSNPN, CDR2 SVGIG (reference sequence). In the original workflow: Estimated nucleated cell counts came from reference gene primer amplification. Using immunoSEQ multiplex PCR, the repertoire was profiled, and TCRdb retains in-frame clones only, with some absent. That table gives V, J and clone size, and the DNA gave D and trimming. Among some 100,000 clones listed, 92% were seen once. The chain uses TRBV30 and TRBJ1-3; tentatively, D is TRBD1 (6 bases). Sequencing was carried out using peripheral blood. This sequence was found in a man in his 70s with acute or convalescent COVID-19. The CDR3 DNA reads TGTGCCTGGTCGAGGGGGACTGGAAACACCATATATTTT. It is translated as CAWSRGTGNTIYF.